This entry describes one T cell receptor beta chain. This sample stems from a study of regulatory T cells in long-lasting Graves disease. CDR3 regions were amplified by Arm-PCR using iRepertoire HTBI primers to build TCR beta libraries. From the multiplex PCR reads, TCRdb called clonotypes with MiXCR, one entry per CDR3 protein. Among 300,000 to 350,000 distinct CDR3 sequences listed, around 20% were seen once. Per germline, CDR1 SGHAT and CDR2 FQNNGV. This CDR3 is 15 amino acids long. The V end was cut by 6 bases, the J end by 2 bases, with 17 bases between. As for time point: persistent/refractory GD, antithyroid drugs over 5 years with positive TRAb. TCR sequences were obtained from RNA taken from PBMCs.

The TCR comes from a female donor with Graves disease. The chain couples TRBV11-2 to TRBJ2-7; possibly TRBD1 or TRBD2 for D (6 bases each). The sequencing here drew on peripheral blood mononuclear cells (PBMCs), taken when the disease was refractory, from a patient treated with antithyroid drugs. The CDR3 DNA follows: TGTGCCAGCAGGGGATGGGGGGCTTACCCCTACGAGCAGTACTTC. Its translation is CASRGWGAYPYEQYF.